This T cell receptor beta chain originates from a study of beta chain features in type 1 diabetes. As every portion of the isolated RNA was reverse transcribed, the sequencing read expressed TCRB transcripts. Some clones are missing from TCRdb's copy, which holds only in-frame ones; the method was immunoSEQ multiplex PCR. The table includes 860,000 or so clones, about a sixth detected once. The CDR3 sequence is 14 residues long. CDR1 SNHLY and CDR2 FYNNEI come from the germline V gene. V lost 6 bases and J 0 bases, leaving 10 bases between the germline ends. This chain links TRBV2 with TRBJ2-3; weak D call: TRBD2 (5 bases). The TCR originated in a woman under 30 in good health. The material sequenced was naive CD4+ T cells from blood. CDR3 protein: CASRTGISTDTQYF. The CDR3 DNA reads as TGTGCCAGCAGGACCGGGATTAGCACAGATACGCAGTATTTT.